This paragraph reports one T cell receptor beta chain. This entry comes from a study of blood T cell repertoires in COVID-19. Germline V gene data show CDR1 as MNHEY and CDR2 as SMNVEV (reference sequence). The ends lost 0 bases at V and 3 bases at J; junction bases unmatched: 4. The CDR3 consists of 15 residues. Original analysis: Reference gene primer amplification in the assay estimated nucleated cell counts. Profiling relied on immunoSEQ multiplex PCR, and the TCRdb table lists in-frame clones only, not all of them. Clone size and V and J calls were adopted from that table, with D and trimming inferred from the DNA. The sample gives some 150,000 clones, approximately 81% of which show up once; approximately 1% is in the top ten.

The sequencing input was peripheral blood. The gene calls are TRBV27 and TRBJ2-7; 8 positions match TRBD2. The sequence came from a man aged 40-50 years with acute or convalescent COVID-19. CDR3 residues: CASSLSVAGYYEQYF. The CDR3, as DNA: TGTGCCAGCAGTTTATCAGTAGCGGGGTACTACGAGCAGTACTTC.